The rows below give T cell receptor beta chains drawn from one sample of a study of regulatory T cells in long-lasting Graves disease. TCRdb independently ran MiXCR on the multiplex PCR reads; one entry per CDR3 protein. The sample yields roughly 450,000 distinct CDR3 sequences, approximately 23% seen once. Sequencing used peripheral blood mononuclear cells (PBMCs), obtained when the disease was refractory, from a patient treated with antithyroid drugs. The receptor set was obtained from a female donor with Graves disease. Both conserved end residues are part of each CDR3. The D gene is left open where the match is weak. Clone size is not always given. Where it is, it says once, few, many or a class for expanded clones.

d_call | j_call | clone_size | v_call | cdr3_nt | cdr3_aa
. | TRBJ1-2 | . | TRBV20-1 | TGCAGTGCTAGAAAGCAAAGTCAGGGCCTTGCTAACTATGGCTACACCTTC | CSARKQSQGLANYGYTF
TRBD1 | TRBJ2-2 | few | TRBV12-3/TRBV12-4 | TGTGCCAGCAGTCGCCGGGACAGGGTCCCCGGGGAGCTGTTTTTT | CASSRRDRVPGELFF
. | TRBJ1-3 | . | TRBV27 | TGTGCCAGCAGGAGGAGGCCTGGAAACACCATATATTTT | CASRRRPGNTIYF
. | TRBJ1-6 | . | TRBV5-1 | TGCGCCAGCAGCTTGGTACTGGGATCAGGAAATTCACCCCTCCACTTT | CASSLVLGSGNSPLHF
. | TRBJ2-2 | few | TRBV7-2 | TGTGCCAGCAGCTTCGCTCGGCTACCGGGCACCGGGGAGCTGTTTTTT | CASSFARLPGTGELFF
. | TRBJ1-1 | many | TRBV11-3 | TGTGCCAGCAGCTTAGGGACAGCCCAGAACACTGAAGCTTTCTTT | CASSLGTAQNTEAFF
. | TRBJ2-7 | many | TRBV28 | TGTGCCAGCAGGACTCCCGGGGACCGCACCTACGAGCAGTACTTC | CASRTPGDRTYEQYF
. | TRBJ1-5 | many | TRBV28 | TGTGCCAGCAGCCAAGATCTTGGGGATCAGCCCCAGCATTTT | CASSQDLGDQPQHF
. | TRBJ2-7 | . | TRBV6-1 | TGTGCCAGCGACCAGGGCGTCTCCTACGAGCAGTACTTC | CASDQGVSYEQYF
. | TRBJ1-1 | many | TRBV10-3 | TGTGCCATCACCCCTTCCGGGGACACTGAAGCTTTCTTT | CAITPSGDTEAFF
. | TRBJ2-5 | many | TRBV7-2 | TGTGCCAGCAGCTTAGTACCAGCCCCTCAAGAGACCCAGTACTTC | CASSLVPAPQETQYF
TRBD2 | TRBJ2-5 | few | TRBV6-2/TRBV6-3 | TGTGCCAGCATCACCGGGGGGATTGGAGAGACCCAGTACTTC | CASITGGIGETQYF
. | TRBJ1-4 | . | TRBV12-3/TRBV12-4 | TGTGCCAGCAGTTTAAATCAGGGAGGGGGTGAAAAACCGTTTTTT | CASSLNQGGGEKPFF
. | TRBJ1-1 | many | TRBV28 | TGTGCCAGCAGTTTAGTCTGGGAATTGAACACTGAAGCTTTCTTT | CASSLVWELNTEAFF
. | TRBJ2-4 | . | TRBV11-1 | TGTGCCAGCAGCCCCTTAGGGAACATTCAGTACTTC | CASSPLGNIQYF
. | TRBJ2-7 | many | TRBV2 | TGTGCCAGCAGTGAGCAGGTTAGCTCCTACGAGCAGTACTTC | CASSEQVSSYEQYF
TRBD1 | TRBJ1-6 | few | TRBV7-8 | TGTGCCAGCAGCTTATACCCCCAGGGGGAGAATAATTCACCCCTCCACTTT | CASSLYPQGENNSPLHF
. | TRBJ1-1 | many | TRBV5-5 | TGTGCCAGCAGCTTGGGGTTAGAAGGTGAAGCTTTCTTT | CASSLGLEGEAFF
TRBD2 | TRBJ2-5 | many | TRBV6-1 | TGTGCCAGCGGCCGGACTAGCGTAGAGACCCAGTACTTC | CASGRTSVETQYF
. | TRBJ2-7 | few | TRBV7-9 | TGTGCCAGCAGCTTACGAGGGTCCTCTAGGTACGAGCAGTACTTC | CASSLRGSSRYEQYF
TRBD1 | TRBJ2-7 | many | TRBV7-2 | TGTGCCAGCAGCTCCGATTTGGGACAGGGTCTGTACGAGCAGTACTTC | CASSSDLGQGLYEQYF
. | TRBJ2-6 | many | TRBV6-1 | TGTGCCAGCAGGCCTGAAGGTGGGGCCAACGTCCTGACTTTC | CASRPEGGANVLTF
. | TRBJ2-5 | many | TRBV2 | TGTGCCAGCAGTGGGCCGGACCAAGAGACCCAGTACTTC | CASSGPDQETQYF
. | TRBJ1-1 | . | TRBV2 | TGTGCCAGCAGTGGCCTAGGGCGGAACACTGAAGCTTTCTTT | CASSGLGRNTEAFF
. | TRBJ2-6 | few | TRBV7-2 | TGTGCCAGCAGCGCAAAATTCTCTGGGGCCAACGTCCTGACTTTC | CASSAKFSGANVLTF
. | TRBJ1-1 | many | TRBV6-1 | TGTGCCAGCAGTCCCAGCCTGAACACTGAAGCTTTCTTT | CASSPSLNTEAFF
. | TRBJ1-5 | many | TRBV6-2/TRBV6-3 | TGTGCCACGGCTGTCGACAGCGGCAGCAATCAGCCCCAGCATTTT | CATAVDSGSNQPQHF
. | TRBJ2-6 | once | TRBV19 | TGTGCCAGTAGTATAGTACGGCTAACTCTTCCCTCTGGGGCCAACGTCCTGACTTTC | CASSIVRLTLPSGANVLTF
TRBD2 | TRBJ2-7 | few | TRBV5-1 | TGCGCCAGCAGCTTGGTAGCGGGGGGCCACGAGCAGTACTTC | CASSLVAGGHEQYF
TRBD2 | TRBJ2-7 | many | TRBV7-8 | TGTGCCAGCAGCTCGACTAGCGGGAGGGCCAGTGACGAGCAGTACTTC | CASSSTSGRASDEQYF
. | TRBJ2-5 | many | TRBV12-3/TRBV12-4 | TGTGCCAGCACCATGGACGGTCTTGAGACCCAGTACTTC | CASTMDGLETQYF
TRBD1 | TRBJ2-6 | many | TRBV7-2 | TGTGCCAGCAGCTTAGATACCAGGGGGCTCTCTGGGGCCAACGTCCTGACTTTC | CASSLDTRGLSGANVLTF
TRBD1 | TRBJ1-1 | many | TRBV28 | TGTGCCAGCAGTCAAGGGGGCGCAGGGGACACTGAAGCTTTCTTT | CASSQGGAGDTEAFF
. | TRBJ1-1 | few | TRBV11-3 | TGTGCCAGCAGCTATCAGGAGAACACTGAAGCTTTCTTT | CASSYQENTEAFF
. | TRBJ2-2 | few | TRBV28 | TGTGCCAGCAGTTCCCCCGGGTGGCCCAAATCGAACACCGGGGAGCTGTTTTTT | CASSSPGWPKSNTGELFF
. | TRBJ2-2 | many | TRBV20-1 | TGCAGTGCTACTGGACAGGGAGGGACAAGGGAGCTGTTTTTT | CSATGQGGTRELFF
. | TRBJ1-1 | few | TRBV6-1 | TGTGCCAGCCGATGGGCAGAAGGCACTGAAGCTTTCTTT | CASRWAEGTEAFF
. | TRBJ2-6 | . | TRBV28 | TGTGCCAGCAGTTCACCAGGGTCTGGGGCCAACGTCCAGACTTTC | CASSSPGSGANVQTF
. | TRBJ2-5 | many | TRBV11-1 | TGTGCCAGCAGCGACGGGCCGGGGCCAGAGACCCAGTACTTC | CASSDGPGPETQYF
. | TRBJ2-2 | once | TRBV20-1 | TGCAGTGCTAGAGGTTTGCCCGGGGAGCTGTTTTTT | CSARGLPGELFF
. | TRBJ1-1 | many | TRBV30 | TGTGCCGCCCAGGAGACATTCAACACTGAAGCTTTCTTT | CAAQETFNTEAFF
TRBD2 | TRBJ2-7 | many | TRBV7-2 | TGTGCCAGCAGCAAGGGACTAGCGGGGCGGTACGAGCAGTACTTC | CASSKGLAGRYEQYF
TRBD1 | TRBJ1-2 | few | TRBV5-1 | TGCGCCAGCAGCCAGGGGGCAGAAAACTATGGCTACACCTTC | CASSQGAENYGYTF
TRBD1 | TRBJ1-6 | many | TRBV9 | TGTGCCAGCAGCCCACCAACAGGGGAAAATTCACCCCTCCACTTT | CASSPPTGENSPLHF